Listed here is a single T cell receptor beta chain. Antigen: not known. Molecular barcoding with unique molecular identifiers was used for the TCRbeta library. TCRdb reprocessed the PCR reads with MiXCR, giving one entry per CDR3 protein. Of about 98,000 distinct CDR3 sequences in the sample, less than 25% were seen once. The V end lost 3 bases, the J end lost 5 bases, and 13 bases lay between the germline ends. Germline V gives CDR1 MNHEY, CDR2 SMNVEV (reference sequence). The CDR3 has 14 amino acids. These data are taken from a study of T-cell reconstitution after alpha-beta-depleted transplantation in children. The study, taken as a whole, reports: Several hundred graft clones that had expanded were reportedly the source of alpha-beta T cells about two months after transplant. Newly generated T cells supplied most T-cell counts and diversity one year post-transplant. After transplant, high TCRbeta diversity at day 60 in some patients arose from surviving recipient T cells and thymic progenitors.

Sequencing used PBMCs, obtained before TCRalphabeta/CD19-depleted stem cell transplant. This clonotype was obtained from a boy between 2 and 15 years old with acute lymphoblastic leukemia, due to receive a stem cell transplant. The chain joins TRBV27 to TRBJ1-1, with no clear D. CDR3 DNA sequence: TGTGCCAGCAGTTTTCAACTCGGACGGACTGAAGCTTTCTTT. Amino acid sequence: CASSFQLGRTEAFF.